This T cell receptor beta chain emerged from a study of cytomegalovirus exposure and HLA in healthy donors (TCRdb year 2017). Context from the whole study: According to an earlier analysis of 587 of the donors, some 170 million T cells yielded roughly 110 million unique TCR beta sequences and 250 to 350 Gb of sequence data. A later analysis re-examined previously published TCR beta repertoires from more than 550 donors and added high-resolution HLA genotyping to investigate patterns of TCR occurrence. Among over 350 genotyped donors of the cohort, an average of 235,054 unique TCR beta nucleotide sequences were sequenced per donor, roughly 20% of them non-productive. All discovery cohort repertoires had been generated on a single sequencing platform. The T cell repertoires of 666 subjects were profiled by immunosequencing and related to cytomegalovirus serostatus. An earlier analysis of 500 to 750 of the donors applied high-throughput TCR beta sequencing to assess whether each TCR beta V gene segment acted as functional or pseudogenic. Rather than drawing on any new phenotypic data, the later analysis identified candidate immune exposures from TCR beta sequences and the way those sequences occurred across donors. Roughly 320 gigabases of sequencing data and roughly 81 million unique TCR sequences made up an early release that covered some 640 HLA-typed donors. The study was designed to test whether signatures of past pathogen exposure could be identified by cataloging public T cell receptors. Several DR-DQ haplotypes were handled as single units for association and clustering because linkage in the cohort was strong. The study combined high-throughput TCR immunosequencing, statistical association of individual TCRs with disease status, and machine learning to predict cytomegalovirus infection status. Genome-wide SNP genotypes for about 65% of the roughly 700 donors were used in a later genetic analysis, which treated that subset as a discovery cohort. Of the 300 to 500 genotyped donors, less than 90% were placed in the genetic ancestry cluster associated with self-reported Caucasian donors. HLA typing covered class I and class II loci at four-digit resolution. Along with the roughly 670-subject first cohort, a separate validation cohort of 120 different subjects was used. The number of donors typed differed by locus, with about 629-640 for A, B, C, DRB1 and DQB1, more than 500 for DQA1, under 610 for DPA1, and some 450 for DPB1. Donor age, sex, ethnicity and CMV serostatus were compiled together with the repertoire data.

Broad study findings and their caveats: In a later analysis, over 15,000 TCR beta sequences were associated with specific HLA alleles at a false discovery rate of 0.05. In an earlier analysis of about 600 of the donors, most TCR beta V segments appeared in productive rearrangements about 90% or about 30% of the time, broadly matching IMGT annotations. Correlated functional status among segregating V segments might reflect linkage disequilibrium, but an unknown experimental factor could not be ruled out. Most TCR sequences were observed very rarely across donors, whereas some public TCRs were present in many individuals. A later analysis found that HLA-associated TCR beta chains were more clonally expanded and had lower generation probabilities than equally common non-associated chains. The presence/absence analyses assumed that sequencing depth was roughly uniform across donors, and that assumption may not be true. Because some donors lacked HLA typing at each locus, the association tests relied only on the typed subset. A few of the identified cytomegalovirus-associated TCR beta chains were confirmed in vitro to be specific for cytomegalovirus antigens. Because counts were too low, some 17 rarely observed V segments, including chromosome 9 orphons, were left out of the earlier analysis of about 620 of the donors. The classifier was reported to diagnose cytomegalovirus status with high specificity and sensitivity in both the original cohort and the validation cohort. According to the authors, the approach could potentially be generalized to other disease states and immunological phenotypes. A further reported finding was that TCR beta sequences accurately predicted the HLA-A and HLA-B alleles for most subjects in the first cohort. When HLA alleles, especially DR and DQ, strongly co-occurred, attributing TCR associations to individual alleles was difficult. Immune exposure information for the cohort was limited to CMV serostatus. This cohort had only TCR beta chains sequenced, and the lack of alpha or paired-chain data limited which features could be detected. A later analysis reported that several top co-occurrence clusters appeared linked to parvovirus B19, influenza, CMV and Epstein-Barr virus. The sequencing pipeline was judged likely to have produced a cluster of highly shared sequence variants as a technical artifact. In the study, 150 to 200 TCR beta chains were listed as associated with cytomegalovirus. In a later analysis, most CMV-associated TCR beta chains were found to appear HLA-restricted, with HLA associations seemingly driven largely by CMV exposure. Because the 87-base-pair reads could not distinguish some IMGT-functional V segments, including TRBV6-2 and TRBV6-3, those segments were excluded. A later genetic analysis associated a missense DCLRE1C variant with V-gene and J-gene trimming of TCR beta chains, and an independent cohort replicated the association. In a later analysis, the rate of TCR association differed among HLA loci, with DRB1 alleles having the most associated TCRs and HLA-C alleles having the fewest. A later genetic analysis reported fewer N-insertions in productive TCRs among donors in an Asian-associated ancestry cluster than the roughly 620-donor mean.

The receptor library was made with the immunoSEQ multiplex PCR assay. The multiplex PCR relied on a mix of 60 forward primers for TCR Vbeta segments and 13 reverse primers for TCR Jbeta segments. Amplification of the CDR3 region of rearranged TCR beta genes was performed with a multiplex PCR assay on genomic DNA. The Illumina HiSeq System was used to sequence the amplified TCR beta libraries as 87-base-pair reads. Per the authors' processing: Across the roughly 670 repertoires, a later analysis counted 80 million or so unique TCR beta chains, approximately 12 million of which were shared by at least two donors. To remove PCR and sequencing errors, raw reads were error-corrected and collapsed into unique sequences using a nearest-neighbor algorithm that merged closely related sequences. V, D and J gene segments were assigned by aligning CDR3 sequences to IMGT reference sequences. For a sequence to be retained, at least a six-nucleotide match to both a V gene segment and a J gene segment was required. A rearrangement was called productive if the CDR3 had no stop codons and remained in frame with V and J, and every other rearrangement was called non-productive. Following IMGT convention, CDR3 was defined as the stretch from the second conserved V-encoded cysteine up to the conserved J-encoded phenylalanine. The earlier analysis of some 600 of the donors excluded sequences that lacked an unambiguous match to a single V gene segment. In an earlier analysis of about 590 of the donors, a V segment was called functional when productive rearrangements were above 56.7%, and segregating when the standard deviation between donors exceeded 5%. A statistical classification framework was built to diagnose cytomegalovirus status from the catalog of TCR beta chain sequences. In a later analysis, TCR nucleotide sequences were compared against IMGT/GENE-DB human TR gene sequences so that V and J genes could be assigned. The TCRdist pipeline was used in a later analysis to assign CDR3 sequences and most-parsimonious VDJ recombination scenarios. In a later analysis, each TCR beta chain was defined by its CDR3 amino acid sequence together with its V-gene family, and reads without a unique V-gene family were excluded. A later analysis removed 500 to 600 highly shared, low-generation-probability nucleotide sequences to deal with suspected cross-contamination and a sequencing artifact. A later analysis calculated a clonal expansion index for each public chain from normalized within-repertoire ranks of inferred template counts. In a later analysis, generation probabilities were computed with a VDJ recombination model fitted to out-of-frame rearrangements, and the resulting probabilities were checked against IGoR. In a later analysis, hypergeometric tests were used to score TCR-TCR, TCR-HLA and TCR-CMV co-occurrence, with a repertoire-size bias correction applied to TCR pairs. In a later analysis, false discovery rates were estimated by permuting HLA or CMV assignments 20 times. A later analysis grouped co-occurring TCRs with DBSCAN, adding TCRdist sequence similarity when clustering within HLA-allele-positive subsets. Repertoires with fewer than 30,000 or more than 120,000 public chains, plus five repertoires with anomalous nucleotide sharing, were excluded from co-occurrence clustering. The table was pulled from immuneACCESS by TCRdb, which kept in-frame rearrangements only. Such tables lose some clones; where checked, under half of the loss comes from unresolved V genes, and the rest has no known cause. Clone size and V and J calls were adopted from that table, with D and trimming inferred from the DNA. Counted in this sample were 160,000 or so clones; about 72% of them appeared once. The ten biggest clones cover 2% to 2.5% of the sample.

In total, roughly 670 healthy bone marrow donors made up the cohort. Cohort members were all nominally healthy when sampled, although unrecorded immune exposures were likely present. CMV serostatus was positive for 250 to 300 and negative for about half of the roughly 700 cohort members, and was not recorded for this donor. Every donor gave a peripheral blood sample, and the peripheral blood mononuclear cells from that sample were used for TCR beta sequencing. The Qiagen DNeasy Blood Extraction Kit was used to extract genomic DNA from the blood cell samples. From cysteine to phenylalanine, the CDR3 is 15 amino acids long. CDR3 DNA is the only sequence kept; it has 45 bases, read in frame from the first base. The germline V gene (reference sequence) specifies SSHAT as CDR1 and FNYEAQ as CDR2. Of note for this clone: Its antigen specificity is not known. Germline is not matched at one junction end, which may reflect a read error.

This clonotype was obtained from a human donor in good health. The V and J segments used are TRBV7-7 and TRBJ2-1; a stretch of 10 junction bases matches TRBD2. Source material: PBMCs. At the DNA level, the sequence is TGTGCTAGCAGCTCTCTAGCGGGGGATTACAATGAGCAGTTCTTC. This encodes CASSSLAGDYNEQFF. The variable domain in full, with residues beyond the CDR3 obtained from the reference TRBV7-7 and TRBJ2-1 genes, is GAGVSQSPRYKVTKRGQDVTLRCDPISSHATLYWYQQALGQGPEFLTYFNYEAQPDKSGLPSDRFSAERPEGSISTLTIQRTEQRDSAMYRCASSSLAGDYNEQFFGPGTRLTVL.